Sequencing of this T cell receptor (beta chain) was carried out in a study of shared clonotypes between healthy human individuals. Comments on this clone: Its antigen is as yet unknown.

Naive CD8 isolation took CD45RO-negative cells positively selected for CCR7 and excluded terminally differentiated effector memory CD45RA+ cells. Study-wide results and caveats: As a rule, naive subsets had a larger estimated richness than memory subsets. Large sequencing depth failed to make sorted-subset sequencing complete, rarefaction showed.

Genomic DNA per cell subset filled all wells of several immunoSEQ plates. Each PCR replicate from the sorted subsets contained 150 to 250 ng DNA, which is 30,000 or so T cell genomes. Clones were sequenced by immunoSEQ multiplex PCR, and TCRdb holds only the in-frame ones, with some missing. The sample lists around 2.1 million clones, approximately 94% occurring once. Source material: naive CD8+ T cells from PBMCs. This TCR was recovered from a man between 18 and 35 years old in good health. Some clones in this sample may be carry-over from other donors' samples.

CDR3 region: CSVPPLRMNTEAFF. The CDR3 DNA is TGCAGCGTTCCTCCCCTACGGATGAACACTGAAGCTTTCTTT. The V call is TRBV29-1, the J call TRBJ1-1, with D hard to call. The CDR3 is made up of 14 amino acids. CDR1 is SQVTM and CDR2 is ANQGSEA in the germline V gene. Trimming left V 5 bases short and J 0 bases short, with 13 bases between.